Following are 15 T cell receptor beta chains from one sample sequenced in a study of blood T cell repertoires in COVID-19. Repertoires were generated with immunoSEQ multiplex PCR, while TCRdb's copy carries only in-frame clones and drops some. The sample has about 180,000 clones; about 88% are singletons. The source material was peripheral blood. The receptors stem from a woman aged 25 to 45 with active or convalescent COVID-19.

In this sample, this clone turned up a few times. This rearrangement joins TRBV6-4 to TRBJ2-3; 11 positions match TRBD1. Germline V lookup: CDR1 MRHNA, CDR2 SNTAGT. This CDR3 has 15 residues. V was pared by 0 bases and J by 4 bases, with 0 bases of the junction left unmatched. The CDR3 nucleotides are TGTGCCAGCAGTGACTCGGGACAGGGGGCAGATACGCAGTATTTT. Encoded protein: CASSDSGQGADTQYF.

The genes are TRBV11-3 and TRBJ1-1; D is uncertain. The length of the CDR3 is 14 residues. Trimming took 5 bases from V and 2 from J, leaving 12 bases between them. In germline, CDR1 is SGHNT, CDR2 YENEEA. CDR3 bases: TGTGCCAGCAGCCCGGTTGCATCCAACACTGAAGCTTTCTTT. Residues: CASSPVASNTEAFF.

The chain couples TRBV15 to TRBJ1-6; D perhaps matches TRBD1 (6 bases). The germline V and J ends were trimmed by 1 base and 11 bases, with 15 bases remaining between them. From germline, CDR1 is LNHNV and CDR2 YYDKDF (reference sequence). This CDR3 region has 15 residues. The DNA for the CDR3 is TGTGCCACCAGCAGAGCTCCCAGGGGAAGAACACCCCTCCACTTT. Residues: CATSRAPRGRTPLHF.

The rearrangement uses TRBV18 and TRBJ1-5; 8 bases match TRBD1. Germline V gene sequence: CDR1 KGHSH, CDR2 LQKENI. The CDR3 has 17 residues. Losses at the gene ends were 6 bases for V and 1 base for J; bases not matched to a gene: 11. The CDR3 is CASSTNTGGGSNQPQHF. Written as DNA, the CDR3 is TGTGCCAGCTCGACGAATACAGGGGGAGGCAGCAATCAGCCCCAGCATTTT. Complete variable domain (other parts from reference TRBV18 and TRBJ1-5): NAGVMQNPRHLVRRRGQEARLRCSPMKGHSHVYWYRQLPEEGLKFMVYLQKENIIDESGMPKERFSAEFPKEGPSILRIQQVVRGDSAAYFCASSTNTGGGSNQPQHFGDGTRLSIL.

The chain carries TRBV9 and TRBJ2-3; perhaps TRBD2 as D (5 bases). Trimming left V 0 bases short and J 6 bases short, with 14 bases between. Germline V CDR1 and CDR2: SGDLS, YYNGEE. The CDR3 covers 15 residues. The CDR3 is CASSVESAGSDTQYF. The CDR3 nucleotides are TGTGCCAGCAGCGTAGAGTCCGCGGGTTCGGATACGCAGTATTTT.

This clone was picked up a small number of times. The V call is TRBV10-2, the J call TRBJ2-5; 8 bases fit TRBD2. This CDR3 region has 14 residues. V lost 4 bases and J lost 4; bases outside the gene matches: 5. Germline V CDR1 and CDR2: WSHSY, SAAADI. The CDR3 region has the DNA TGCGCCAGCAGTGTTGGTAGCGGGGTAGAGACCCAGTACTTC. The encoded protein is CASSVGSGVETQYF.

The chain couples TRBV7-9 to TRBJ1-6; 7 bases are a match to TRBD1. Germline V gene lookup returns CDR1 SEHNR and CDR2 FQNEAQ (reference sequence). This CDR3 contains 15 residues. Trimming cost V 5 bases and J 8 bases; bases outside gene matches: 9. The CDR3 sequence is CASSPRDSAHSPLHF. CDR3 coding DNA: TGTGCCAGCAGCCCCCGGGACAGCGCCCATTCACCCCTCCACTTT.

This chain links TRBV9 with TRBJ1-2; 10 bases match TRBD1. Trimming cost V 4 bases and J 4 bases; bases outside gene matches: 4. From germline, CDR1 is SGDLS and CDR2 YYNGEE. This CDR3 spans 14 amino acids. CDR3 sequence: CASSPGQGLYGYTF. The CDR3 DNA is TGTGCCAGCAGCCCGGGACAGGGGCTCTATGGCTACACCTTC. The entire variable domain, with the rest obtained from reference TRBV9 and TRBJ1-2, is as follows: DSGVTQTPKHLITATGQRVTLRCSPRSGDLSVYWYQQSLDQGLQFLIQYYNGEERAKGNILERFSAQQFPDLHSELNLSSLELGDSALYFCASSPGQGLYGYTFGSGTRLTVV.

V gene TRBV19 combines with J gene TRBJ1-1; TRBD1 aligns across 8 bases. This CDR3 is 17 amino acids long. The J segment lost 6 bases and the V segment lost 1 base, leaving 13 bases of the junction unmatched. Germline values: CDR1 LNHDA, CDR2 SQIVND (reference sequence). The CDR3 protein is CASSIASEDRAIAEAFF. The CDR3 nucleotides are TGTGCCAGTAGTATAGCGTCGGAGGACAGGGCGATAGCTGAAGCTTTCTTT.

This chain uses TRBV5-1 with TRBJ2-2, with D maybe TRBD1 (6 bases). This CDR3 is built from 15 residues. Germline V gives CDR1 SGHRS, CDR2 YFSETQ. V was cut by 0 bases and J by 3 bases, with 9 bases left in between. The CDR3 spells CASSLGGGDTGELFF. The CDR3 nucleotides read TGCGCCAGCAGCTTGGGAGGGGGAGACACCGGGGAGCTGTTTTTT.

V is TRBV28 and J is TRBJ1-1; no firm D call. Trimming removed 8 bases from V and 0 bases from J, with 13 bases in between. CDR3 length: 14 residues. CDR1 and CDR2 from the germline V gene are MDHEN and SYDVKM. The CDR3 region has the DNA TGTGCCAGCGAACCCCTGGGCCTGAACACTGAAGCTTTCTTT. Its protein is CASEPLGLNTEAFF.

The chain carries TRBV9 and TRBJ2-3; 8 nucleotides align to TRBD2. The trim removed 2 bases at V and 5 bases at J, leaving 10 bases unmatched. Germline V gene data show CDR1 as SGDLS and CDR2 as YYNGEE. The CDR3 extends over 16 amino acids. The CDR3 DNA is TGTGCCAGCAGCGTCCTAACTAGCGGAAACCGAGATACGCAGTATTTT. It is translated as CASSVLTSGNRDTQYF.

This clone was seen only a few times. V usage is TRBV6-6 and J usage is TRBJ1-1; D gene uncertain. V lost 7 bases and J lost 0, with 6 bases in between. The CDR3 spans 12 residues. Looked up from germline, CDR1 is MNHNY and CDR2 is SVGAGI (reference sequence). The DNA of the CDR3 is TGTGCCAGCACCTCAGTGAACACTGAAGCTTTCTTT. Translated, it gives CASTSVNTEAFF.

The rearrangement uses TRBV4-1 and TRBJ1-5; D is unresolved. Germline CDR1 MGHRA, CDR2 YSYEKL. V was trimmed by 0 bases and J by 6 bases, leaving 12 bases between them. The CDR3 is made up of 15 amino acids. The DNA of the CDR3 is TGCGCCAGCAGCCAAGAGTCTGCGGGTGGTCAGCCCCAGCATTTT. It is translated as CASSQESAGGQPQHF.

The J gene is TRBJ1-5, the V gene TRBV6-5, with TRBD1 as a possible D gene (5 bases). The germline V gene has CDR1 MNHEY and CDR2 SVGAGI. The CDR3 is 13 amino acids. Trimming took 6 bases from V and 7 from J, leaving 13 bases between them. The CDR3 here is CASSRGKEQPQHF. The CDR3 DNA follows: TGTGCCAGCAGCCGGGGGAAGGAACAGCCCCAGCATTTT.